A selection of T cell receptor beta chains follows, all from one sample in a study of PD-L1 blockade in urothelial cancer. TCRdb's table, derived via immunoSEQ multiplex PCR, lists solely in-frame clones and lacks some. The table records about 32,000 clones, roughly 36% of them present only once. Specimen: tumor tissue, collected before atezolizumab (anti-PD-L1) treatment. Receptors originate from a man between 60 and 75 years old with urothelial cancer. CDR3s include the opening cysteine and the closing phenylalanine or tryptophan. The D gene is left open where the match is weak. Clone size is stated in some rows and not others, as once, few, many or a class when expanded.

D: -
size: -
V: TRBV14
J: TRBJ1-2
CDR3: CASSQQGSYGYTF
DNA: TGTGCCAGCAGCCAGCAGGGAAGCTATGGCTACACCTTC

D: TRBD1
size: few
V: TRBV15
J: TRBJ1-1
CDR3: CATRPRGTVNTEAFF
DNA: TGTGCCACCAGGCCTAGGGGGACAGTGAACACTGAAGCTTTCTTT

D: -
size: few
V: TRBV29-1
J: TRBJ1-2
CDR3: CSALETSGGYTF
DNA: TGCAGCGCACTCGAAACGTCTGGGGGCTACACCTTC

D: -
size: -
V: TRBV29-1
J: TRBJ1-1
CDR3: CSVDGRTSNTEAFF
DNA: TGCAGCGTTGATGGTCGTACTTCGAACACTGAAGCTTTCTTT

D: -
size: few
V: TRBV21-1
J: TRBJ2-7
CDR3: CASSSPGTGTYEQYF
DNA: TGTGCCAGCAGCTCCCCCGGGACTGGCACCTACGAGCAGTACTTC

D: -
size: -
V: TRBV10-2
J: TRBJ2-4
CDR3: CASSPRENIQYF
DNA: TGCGCCAGCAGTCCCAGGGAAAACATTCAGTACTTC

D: TRBD2
size: -
V: TRBV6-8
J: TRBJ2-5
CDR3: CASSRGMVPGLVSQETQYF
DNA: TGTGCCAGCAGTCGAGGGATGGTCCCGGGACTAGTAAGCCAAGAGACCCAGTACTTC

D: -
size: -
V: TRBV6-8
J: TRBJ2-2
CDR3: CGAAKSNTGELFF
DNA: TGTGGCGCGGCGAAATCGAACACCGGGGAGCTGTTTTTT

D: -
size: -
V: TRBV29-1
J: TRBJ2-7
CDR3: CSVVAGAHEQYF
DNA: TGCAGCGTTGTGGCAGGGGCTCACGAGCAGTACTTC

D: -
size: -
V: TRBV19
J: TRBJ2-1
CDR3: CASSVGWGVQFF
DNA: TGTGCCAGTAGTGTCGGCTGGGGCGTGCAGTTCTTC

D: TRBD2
size: -
V: TRBV6-8
J: TRBJ2-7
CDR3: CASSYQAGRGLAQSYEQYF
DNA: TGTGCCAGCAGTTATCAAGCCGGGCGGGGACTAGCGCAATCCTACGAGCAGTACTTC

D: -
size: once
V: TRBV25-1
J: TRBJ1-5
CDR3: CASSGHTGLSNQPQHF
DNA: TGTGCCAGCAGTGGCCACACAGGGCTAAGCAATCAGCCCCAGCATTTT

D: -
size: -
V: TRBV19
J: TRBJ2-3
CDR3: CVSRGKAGPTDTQYF
DNA: TGTGTCAGTAGGGGCAAGGCAGGGCCCACAGATACGCAGTATTTT

D: TRBD2
size: many
V: TRBV11-3
J: TRBJ2-3
CDR3: CASSLRLAGGTDTQYF
DNA: TGTGCCAGCAGCTTAAGGCTAGCGGGAGGCACAGATACGCAGTATTTT

D: -
size: -
V: TRBV5-1
J: TRBJ2-7
CDR3: CASSSGTPPYEQYF
DNA: TGCGCCAGCAGCTCCGGGACGCCGCCCTACGAGCAGTACTTC

D: -
size: -
V: TRBV11-1
J: TRBJ2-2
CDR3: CASSLAPTRGGELFF
DNA: TGTGCCAGCAGCTTAGCGCCTACAAGGGGAGGGGAGCTGTTTTTT

D: -
size: few
V: TRBV11-3
J: TRBJ1-3
CDR3: CASSASPGSGNTIYF
DNA: TGTGCCAGCAGCGCCAGTCCGGGGTCGGGAAACACCATATATTTT

D: TRBD1
size: many
V: TRBV6-8
J: TRBJ1-1
CDR3: CASGRTGKTTGNTEAFF
DNA: TGTGCCAGCGGCCGGACAGGGAAAACTACTGGGAACACTGAAGCTTTCTTT

D: -
size: many
V: TRBV11-3
J: TRBJ2-5
CDR3: CASSRGDRQETQYF
DNA: TGTGCCAGCAGCCGGGGGGACAGACAAGAGACCCAGTACTTC

D: TRBD2
size: -
V: TRBV25-1
J: TRBJ2-3
CDR3: CASSDQRGPSTDTQYF
DNA: TGTGCCAGCAGTGACCAGCGGGGTCCAAGCACAGATACGCAGTATTTT